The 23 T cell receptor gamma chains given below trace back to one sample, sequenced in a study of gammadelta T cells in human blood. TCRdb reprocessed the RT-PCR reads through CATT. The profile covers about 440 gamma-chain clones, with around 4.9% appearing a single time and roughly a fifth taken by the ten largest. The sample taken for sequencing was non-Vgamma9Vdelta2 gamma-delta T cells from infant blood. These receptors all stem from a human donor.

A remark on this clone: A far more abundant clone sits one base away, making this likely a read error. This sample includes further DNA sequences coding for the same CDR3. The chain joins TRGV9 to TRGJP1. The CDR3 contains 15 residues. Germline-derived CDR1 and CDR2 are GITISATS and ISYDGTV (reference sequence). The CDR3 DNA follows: TGTGCTTTGTGGGAGGCTCCCAACACTGGTTGGTTCAAGATATTT. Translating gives CALWEAPNTGWFKIF.

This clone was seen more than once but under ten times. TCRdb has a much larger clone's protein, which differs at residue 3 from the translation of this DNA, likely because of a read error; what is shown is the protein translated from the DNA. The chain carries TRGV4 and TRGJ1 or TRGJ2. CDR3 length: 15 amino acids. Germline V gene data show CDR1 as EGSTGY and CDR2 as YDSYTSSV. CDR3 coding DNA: TGTGCCAACTGGGATGGGCCGTTTCATTATTATAAGAAACTCTTT. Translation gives CANWDGPFHYYKKLF.

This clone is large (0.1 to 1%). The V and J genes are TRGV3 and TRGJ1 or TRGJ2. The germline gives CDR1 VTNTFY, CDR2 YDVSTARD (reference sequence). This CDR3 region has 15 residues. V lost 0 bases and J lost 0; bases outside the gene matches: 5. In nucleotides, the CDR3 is TGTGCCACCTGGGACAGGCACTGGAATTATTATAAGAAACTCTTT. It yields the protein CATWDRHWNYYKKLF.

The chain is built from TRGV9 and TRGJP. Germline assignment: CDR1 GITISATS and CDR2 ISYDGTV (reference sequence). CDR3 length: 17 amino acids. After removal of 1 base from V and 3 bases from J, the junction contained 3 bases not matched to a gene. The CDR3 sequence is CALWEVQQELGKKIKVF. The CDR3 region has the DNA TGTGCCTTGTGGGAGGTCCAGCAAGAGTTGGGCAAAAAAATCAAGGTATTT.

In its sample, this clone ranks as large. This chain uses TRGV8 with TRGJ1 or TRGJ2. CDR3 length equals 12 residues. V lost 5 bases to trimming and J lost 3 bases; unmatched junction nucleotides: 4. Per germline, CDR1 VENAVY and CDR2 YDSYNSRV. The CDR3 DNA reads TGTGCCACCTGGGGTTTTTATTATAAGAAACTCTTT. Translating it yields CATWGFYYKKLF.

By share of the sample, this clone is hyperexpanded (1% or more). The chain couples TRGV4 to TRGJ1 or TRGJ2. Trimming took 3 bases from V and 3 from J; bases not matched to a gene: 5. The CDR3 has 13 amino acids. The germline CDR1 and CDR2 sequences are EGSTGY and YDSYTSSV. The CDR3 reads CATWDMSYYKKLF. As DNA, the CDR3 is TGTGCCACCTGGGATATGAGTTATTATAAGAAACTCTTT.

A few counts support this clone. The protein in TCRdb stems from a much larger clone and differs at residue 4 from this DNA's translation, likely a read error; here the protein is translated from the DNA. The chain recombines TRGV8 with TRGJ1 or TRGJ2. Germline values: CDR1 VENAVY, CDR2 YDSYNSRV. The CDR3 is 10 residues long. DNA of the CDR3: TGTGCCACCCGGGATATAAAGAAACTCTTT. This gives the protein CATRDIKKLF.

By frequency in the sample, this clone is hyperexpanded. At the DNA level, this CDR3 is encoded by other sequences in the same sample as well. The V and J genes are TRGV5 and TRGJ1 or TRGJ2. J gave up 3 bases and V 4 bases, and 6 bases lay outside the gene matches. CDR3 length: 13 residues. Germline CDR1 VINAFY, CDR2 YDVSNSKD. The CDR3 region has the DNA TGTGCCACCTGGGAAACTCCTTATTATAAGAAACTCTTT. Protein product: CATWETPYYKKLF.

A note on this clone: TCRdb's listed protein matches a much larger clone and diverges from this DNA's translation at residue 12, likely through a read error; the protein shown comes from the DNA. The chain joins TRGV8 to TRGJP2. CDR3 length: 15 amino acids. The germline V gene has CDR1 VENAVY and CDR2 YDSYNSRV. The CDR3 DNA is TGTGCCACCTGGGACTCCTATAGTAGTGATTGGGTCAAGACGTTT. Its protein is CATWDSYSSDWVKTF.

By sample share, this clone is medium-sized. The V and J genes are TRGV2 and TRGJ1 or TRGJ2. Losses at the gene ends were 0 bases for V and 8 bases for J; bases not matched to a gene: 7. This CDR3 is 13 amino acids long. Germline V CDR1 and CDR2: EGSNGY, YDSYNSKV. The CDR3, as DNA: TGTGCCACCTGGGACGGGCCATGGGATAAGAAACTCTTT. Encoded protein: CATWDGPWDKKLF.

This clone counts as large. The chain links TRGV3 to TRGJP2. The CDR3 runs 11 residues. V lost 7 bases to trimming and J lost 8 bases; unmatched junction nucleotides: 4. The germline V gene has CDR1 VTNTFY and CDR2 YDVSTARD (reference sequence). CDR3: CATCYDWIKTF. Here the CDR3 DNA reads TGTGCCACCTGCTACGATTGGATCAAGACGTTT.

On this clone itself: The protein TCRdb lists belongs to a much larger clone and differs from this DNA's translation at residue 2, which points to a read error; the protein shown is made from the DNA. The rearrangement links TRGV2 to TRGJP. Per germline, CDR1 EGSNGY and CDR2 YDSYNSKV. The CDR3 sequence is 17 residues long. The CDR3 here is CTTWDGRKELGKKIKVF. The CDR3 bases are TGTACCACCTGGGACGGGCGGAAAGAGTTGGGCAAAAAAATCAAGGTATTT.

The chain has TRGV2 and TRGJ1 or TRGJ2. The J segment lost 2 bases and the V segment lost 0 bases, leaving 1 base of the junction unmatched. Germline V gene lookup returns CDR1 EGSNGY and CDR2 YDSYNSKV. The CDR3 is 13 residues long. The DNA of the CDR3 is TGTGCCACCTGGGACGGGTATTATTATAAGAAACTCTTT. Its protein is CATWDGYYYKKLF.

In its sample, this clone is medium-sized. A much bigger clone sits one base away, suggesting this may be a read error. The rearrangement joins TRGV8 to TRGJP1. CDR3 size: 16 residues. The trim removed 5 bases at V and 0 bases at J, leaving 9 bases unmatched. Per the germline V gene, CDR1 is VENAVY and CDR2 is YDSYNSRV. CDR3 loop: CATWAEGYTTGWFKIF. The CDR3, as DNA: TGTGCCACCTGGGCTGAGGGTTATACCACTGGTTGGTTCAAGATATTT.

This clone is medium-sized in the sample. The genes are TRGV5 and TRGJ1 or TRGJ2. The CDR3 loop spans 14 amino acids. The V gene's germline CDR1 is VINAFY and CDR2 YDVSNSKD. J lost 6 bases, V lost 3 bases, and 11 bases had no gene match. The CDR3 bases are TGTGCCACCTGGGACGGCCCCCGGCGTTATAAGAAACTCTTT. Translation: CATWDGPRRYKKLF.

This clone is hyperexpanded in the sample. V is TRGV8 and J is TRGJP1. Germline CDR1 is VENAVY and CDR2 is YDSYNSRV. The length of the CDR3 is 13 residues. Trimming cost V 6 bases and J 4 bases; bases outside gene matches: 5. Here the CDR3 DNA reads TGTGCCACCTGGTCATTCACTGGTTGGTTCAAGATATTT. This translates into CATWSFTGWFKIF.

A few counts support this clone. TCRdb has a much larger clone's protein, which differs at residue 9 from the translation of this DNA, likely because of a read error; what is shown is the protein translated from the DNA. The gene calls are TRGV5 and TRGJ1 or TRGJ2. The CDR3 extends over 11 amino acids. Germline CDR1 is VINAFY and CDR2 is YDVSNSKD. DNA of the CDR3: TGTGCCACCTGGCATTATTATAAGAGACTCTTT. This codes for CATWHYYKRLF.

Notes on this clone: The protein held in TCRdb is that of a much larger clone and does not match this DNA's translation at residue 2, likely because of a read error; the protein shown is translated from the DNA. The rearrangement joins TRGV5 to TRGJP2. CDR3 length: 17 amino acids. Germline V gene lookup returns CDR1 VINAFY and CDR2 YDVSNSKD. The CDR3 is CTTWDRLAYSSDWIKTF. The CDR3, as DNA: TGTACCACCTGGGACAGGTTGGCATATAGTAGTGATTGGATCAAGACGTTT.

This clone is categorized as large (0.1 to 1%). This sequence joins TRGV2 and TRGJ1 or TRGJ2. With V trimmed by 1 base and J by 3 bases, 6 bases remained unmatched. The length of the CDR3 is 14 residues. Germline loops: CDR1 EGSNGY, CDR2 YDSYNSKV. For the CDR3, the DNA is TGTGCCACCTGGGACGGCCTTATTTATTATAAGAAACTCTTT. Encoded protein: CATWDGLIYYKKLF.

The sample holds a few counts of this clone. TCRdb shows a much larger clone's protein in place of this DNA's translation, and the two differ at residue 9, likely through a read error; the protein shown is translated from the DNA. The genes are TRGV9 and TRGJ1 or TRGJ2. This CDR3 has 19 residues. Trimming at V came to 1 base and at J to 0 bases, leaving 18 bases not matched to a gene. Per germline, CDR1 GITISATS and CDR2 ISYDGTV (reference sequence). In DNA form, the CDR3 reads TGTGCCTTGTGGGAGGTAGCCGGGGACTCCTTCACGAATTATTATAAGAAACTCTTT. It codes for CALWEVAGDSFTNYYKKLF.

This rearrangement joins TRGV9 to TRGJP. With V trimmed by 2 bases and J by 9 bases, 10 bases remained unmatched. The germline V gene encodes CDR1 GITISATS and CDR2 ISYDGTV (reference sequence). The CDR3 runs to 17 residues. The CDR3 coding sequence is TGTGCCTTGTGGGAGGACGCTGGGATGTTGGGCAAAAAAATCAAGGTATTT. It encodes CALWEDAGMLGKKIKVF.

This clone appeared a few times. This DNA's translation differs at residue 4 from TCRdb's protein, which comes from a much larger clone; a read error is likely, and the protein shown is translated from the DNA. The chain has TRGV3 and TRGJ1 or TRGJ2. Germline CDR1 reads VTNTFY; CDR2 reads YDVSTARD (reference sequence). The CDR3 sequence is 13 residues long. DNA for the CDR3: TGTGCCACCCGGGACAGGCTTTATTATAAGAAACTCTTT. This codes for CATRDRLYYKKLF.

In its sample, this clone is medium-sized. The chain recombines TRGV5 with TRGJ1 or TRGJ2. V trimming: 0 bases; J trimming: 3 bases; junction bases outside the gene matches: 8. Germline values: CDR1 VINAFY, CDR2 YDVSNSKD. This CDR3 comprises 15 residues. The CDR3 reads CATWDRPVFYYKKLF. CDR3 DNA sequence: TGTGCCACCTGGGACAGGCCCGTTTTTTATTATAAGAAACTCTTT.